The entry below gives a single T cell receptor beta chain sequence along with its context. The sample is drawn from a study of blood T cells in healthy people across ages. Trimming shortened V by 5 bases and J by 2 bases, and 7 bases separated the two germline ends. The CDR3 spans 13 residues. It was with a sample-barcoded 5' primer and a J-beta primer mix that a second PCR of about 6 to 12 cycles was run. TCRdb itself ran the 5' RACE reads through MiXCR, one entry per CDR3 protein. The data show 600,000 to 650,000 distinct CDR3 sequences, approximately 50% seen once. J is TRBJ1-5 and V is TRBV12-3 or TRBV12-4; unclear D gene. The receptor was derived from a man aged 55 to 70 in good health. What was sequenced was blood. The CDR3 coding sequence is TGTGCCAGCAGTGTGTATGGCAATCAGCCCCAGCATTTT. Translation gives CASSVYGNQPQHF.